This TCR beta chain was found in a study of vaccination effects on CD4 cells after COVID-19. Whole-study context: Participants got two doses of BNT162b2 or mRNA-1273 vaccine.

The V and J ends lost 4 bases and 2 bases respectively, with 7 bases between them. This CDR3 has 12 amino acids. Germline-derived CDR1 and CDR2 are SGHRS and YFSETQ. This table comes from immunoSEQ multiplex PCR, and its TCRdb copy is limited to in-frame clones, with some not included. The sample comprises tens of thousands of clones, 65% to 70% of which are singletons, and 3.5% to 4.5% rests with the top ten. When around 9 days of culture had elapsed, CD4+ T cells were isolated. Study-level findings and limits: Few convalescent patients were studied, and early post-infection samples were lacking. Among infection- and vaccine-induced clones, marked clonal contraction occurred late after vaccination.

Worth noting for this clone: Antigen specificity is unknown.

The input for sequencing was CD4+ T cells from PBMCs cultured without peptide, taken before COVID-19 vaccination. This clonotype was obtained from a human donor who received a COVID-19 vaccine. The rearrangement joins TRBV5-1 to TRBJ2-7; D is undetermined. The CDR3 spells CASSGDTYEQYF. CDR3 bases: TGCGCCAGCAGCGGGGATACCTACGAGCAGTACTTC.